This entry features one T cell receptor (beta chain) sequence. The antigen is not known. The record originates from a study of cytomegalovirus exposure and HLA in healthy donors. The PCR contained 60 Vbeta and 13 Jbeta primers. Some clones are missing from TCRdb's copy, which holds only in-frame ones; the method was immunoSEQ multiplex PCR. The profile shows about 160,000 clones, over 80% of them singletons. Germline trimming cut 3 bases from V and 5 bases from J; bases unmatched to any gene: 6. This CDR3 region has 17 residues. From germline, CDR1 is SGHAT and CDR2 FQNNGV. Study outcomes and limitations: Earlier results showed most TCR beta V segments being productive about 87% or about 30% of the time. Because they were indistinguishable, some V segments, including TRBV6-2 and TRBV6-3, were excluded.

The chain employs TRBV11-2 and TRBJ2-5; 16 nucleotides agree with TRBD2. The material sequenced was PBMCs. This sequence was found in a boy aged 2-9 years in good health and CMV-seronegative. CDR3 in DNA: TGTGCCAGCAGCTTCGGGACTAGCGGGGGGGCCCGGGAGACCCAGTACTTC. Amino acids: CASSFGTSGGARETQYF.